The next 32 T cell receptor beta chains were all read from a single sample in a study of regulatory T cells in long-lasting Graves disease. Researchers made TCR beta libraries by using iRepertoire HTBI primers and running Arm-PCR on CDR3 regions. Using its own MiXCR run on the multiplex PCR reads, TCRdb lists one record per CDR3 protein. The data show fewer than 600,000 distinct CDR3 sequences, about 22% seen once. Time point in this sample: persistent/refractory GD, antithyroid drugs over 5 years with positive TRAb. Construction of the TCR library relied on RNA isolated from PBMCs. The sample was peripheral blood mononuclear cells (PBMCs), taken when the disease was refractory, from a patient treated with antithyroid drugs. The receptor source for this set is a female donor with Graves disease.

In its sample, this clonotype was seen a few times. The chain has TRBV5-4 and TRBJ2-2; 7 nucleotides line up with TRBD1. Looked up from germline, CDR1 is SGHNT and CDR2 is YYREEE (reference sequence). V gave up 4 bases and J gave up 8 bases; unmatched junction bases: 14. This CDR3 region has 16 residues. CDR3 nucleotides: TGTGCCAGCAGCCCAGACCCCAGGGGGAGAAGGGGGGAGCTGTTTTTT. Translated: CASSPDPRGRRGELFF.

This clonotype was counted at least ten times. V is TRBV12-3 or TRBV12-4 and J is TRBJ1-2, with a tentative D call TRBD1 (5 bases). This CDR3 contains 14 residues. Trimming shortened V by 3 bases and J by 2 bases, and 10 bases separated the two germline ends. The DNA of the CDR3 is TGTGCCAGCAGTTTCGACAGAGGAAACTATGGCTACACCTTC. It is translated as CASSFDRGNYGYTF.

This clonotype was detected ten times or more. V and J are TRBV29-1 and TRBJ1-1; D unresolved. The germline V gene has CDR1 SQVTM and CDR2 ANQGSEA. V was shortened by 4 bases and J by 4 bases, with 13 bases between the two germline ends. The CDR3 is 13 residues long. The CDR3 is CSVVKGLGTEAFF. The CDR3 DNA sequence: TGCAGCGTTGTAAAAGGGCTGGGCACTGAAGCTTTCTTT.

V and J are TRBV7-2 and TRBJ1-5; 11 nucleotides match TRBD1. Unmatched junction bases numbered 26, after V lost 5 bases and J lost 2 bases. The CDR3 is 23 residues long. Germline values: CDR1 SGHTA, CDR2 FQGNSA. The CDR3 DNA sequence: TGTGCCAGCAGCCCATATTACGAAGTGGGGACAGGGGGACCGCGGCGAGGCAATCAGCCCCAGCATTTT. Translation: CASSPYYEVGTGGPRRGNQPQHF.

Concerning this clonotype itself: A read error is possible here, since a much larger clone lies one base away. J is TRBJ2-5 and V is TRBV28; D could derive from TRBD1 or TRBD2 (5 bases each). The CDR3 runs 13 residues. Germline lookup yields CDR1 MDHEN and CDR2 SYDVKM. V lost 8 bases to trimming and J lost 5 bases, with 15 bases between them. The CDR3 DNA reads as TGTGCCAGCCAGCTCCCTGAGGGGGAGACCCAGTACTTC. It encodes CASQLPEGETQYF.

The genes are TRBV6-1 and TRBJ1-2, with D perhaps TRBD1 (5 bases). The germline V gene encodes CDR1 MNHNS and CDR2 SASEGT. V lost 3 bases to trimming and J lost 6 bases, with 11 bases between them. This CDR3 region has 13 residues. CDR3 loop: CASSDGQGDGYTF. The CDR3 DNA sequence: TGTGCCAGCAGTGATGGGCAGGGTGATGGCTACACCTTC.

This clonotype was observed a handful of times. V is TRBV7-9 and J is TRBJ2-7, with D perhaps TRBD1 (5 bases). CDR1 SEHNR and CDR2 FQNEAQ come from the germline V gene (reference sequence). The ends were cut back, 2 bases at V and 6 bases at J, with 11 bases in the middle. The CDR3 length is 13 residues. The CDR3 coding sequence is TGTGCCAGCAGCTTATACCCTCAGGGCGAGCAGTACTTC. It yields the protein CASSLYPQGEQYF.

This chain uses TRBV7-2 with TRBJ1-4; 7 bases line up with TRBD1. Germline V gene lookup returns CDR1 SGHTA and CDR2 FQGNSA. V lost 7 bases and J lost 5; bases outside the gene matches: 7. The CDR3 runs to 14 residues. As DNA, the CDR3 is TGTGCCAGCACCCTTACAGGGGCGAATGAAAAACTGTTTTTT. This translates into CASTLTGANEKLFF.

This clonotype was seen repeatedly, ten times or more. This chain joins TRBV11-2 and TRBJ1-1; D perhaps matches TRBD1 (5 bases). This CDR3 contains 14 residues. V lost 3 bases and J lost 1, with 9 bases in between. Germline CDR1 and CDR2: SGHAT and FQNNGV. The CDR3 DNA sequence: TGTGCCAGCAGCTTCCGGGGGGAGAACACTGAAGCTTTCTTT. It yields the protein CASSFRGENTEAFF.

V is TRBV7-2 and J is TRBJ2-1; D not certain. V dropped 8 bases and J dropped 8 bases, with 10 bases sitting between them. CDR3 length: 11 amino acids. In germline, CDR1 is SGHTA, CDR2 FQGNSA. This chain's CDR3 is CASGFGDEQFF. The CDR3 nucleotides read TGTGCCAGCGGATTTGGGGATGAGCAGTTCTTC.

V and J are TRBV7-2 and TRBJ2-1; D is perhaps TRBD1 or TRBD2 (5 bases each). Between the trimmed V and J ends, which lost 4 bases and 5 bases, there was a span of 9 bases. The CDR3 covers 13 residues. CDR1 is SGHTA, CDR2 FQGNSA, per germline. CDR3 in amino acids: CASSWGRNNEQFF. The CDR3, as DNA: TGTGCCAGCAGCTGGGGACGGAACAATGAGCAGTTCTTC.

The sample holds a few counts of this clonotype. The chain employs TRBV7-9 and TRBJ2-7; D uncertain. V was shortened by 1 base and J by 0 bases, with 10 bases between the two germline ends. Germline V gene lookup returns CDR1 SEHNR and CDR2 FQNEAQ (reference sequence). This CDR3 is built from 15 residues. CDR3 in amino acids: CASSLGSSISYEQYF. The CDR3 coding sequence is TGTGCCAGCAGCTTAGGCAGCTCGATCTCCTACGAGCAGTACTTC.

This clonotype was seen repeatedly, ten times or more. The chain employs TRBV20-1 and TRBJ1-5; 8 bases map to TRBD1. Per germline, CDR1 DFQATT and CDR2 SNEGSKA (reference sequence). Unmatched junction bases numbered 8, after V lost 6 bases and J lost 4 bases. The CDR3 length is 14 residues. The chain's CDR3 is CSAPMTGENQPQHF. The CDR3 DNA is TGCAGTGCCCCTATGACAGGGGAAAATCAGCCCCAGCATTTT.

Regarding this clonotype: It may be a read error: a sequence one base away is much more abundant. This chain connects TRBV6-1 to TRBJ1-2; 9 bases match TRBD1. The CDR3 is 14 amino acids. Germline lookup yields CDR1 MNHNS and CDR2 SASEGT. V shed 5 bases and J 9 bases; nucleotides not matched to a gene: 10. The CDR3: CASSPRTGVGSYTF. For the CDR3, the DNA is TGTGCCAGCAGTCCGCGGACAGGGGTTGGGAGCTACACCTTC.

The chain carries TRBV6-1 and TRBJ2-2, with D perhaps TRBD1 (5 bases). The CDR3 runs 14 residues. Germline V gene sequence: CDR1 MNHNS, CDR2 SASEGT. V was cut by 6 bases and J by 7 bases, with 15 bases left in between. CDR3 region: CASSREHGNGELFF. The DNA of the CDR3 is TGTGCCAGCAGCAGGGAACATGGGAACGGGGAGCTGTTTTTT.

The CDR3 region is CASSGTGNEQFF. Here the CDR3 DNA reads TGTGCCAGCTCTGGGACAGGCAATGAGCAGTTCTTC. The chain uses TRBV2 and TRBJ2-1; 8 bases fit TRBD1. This CDR3 comprises 12 residues. Per the germline V gene, CDR1 is SNHLY and CDR2 is FYNNEI. J gave up 6 bases and V 8 bases, and 3 bases lay outside the gene matches.

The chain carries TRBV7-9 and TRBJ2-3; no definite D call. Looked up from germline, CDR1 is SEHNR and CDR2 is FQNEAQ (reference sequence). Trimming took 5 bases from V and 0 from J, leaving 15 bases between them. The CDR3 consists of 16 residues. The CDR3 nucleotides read TGTGCCAGCAGCCCCGAGGCTGTCGGGAGCACAGATACGCAGTATTTT. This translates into CASSPEAVGSTDTQYF.

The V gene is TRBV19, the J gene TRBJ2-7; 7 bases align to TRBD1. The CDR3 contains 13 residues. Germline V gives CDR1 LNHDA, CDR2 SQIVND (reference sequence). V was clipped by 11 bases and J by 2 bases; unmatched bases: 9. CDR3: CASAQGQAYEQYF. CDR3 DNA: TGTGCCTCTGCACAGGGGCAAGCCTACGAGCAGTACTTC.

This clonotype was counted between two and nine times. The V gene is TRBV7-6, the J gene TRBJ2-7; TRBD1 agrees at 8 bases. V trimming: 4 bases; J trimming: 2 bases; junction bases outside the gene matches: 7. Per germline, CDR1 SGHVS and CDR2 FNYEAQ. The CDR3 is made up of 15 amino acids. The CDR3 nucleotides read TGTGCCAGCAGCTCACAACAGGGGGATACCTACGAGCAGTACTTC. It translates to CASSSQQGDTYEQYF.

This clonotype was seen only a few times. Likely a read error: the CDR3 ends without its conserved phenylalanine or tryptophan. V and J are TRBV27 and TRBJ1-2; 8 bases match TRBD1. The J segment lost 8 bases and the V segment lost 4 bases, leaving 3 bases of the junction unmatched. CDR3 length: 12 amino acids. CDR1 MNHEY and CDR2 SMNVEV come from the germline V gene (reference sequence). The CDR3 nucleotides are TGTGCCAGCAGTTCCAGGGGGCAGGGCTACACCCTC. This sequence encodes CASSSRGQGYTL.

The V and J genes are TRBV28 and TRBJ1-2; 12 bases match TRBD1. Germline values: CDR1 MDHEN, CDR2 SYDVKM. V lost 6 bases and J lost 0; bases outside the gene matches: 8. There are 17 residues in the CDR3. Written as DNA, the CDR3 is TGTGCCAGCAGCACCGGGACAGGGGGCCCCTCTAACTATGGCTACACCTTC. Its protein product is CASSTGTGGPSNYGYTF.

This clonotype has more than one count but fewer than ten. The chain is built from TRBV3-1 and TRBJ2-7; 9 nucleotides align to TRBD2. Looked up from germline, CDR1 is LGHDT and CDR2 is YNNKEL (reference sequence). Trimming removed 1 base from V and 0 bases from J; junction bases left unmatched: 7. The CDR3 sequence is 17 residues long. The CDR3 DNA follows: TGTGCCAGCAGCCAAGCCCCCCATAGCGGGAGCTCCTACGAGCAGTACTTC. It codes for CASSQAPHSGSSYEQYF.

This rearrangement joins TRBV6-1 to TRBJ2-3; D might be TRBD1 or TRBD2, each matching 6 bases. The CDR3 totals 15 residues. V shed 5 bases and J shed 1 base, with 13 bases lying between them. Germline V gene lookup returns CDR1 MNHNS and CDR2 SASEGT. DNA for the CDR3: TGTGCCAGCAGTCCCGGGGGCTCCCGCACAGATACGCAGTATTTT. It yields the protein CASSPGGSRTDTQYF.

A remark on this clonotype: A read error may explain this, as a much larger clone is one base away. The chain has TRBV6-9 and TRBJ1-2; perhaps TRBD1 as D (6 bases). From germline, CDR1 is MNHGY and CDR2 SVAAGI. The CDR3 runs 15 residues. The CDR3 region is CVSSYTQQGRYGYTF. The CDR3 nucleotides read TGTGTCAGCAGTTACACCCAACAGGGACGCTATGGCTACACCTTC.

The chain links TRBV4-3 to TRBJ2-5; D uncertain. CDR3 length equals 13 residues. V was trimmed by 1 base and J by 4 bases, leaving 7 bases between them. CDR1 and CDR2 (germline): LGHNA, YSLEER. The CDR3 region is CASSQGWGETQYF. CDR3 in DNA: TGCGCCAGCAGCCAAGGGTGGGGAGAGACCCAGTACTTC.

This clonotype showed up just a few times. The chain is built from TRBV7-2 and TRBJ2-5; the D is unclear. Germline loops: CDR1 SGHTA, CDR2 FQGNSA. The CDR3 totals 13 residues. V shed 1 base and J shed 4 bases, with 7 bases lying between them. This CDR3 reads CASSLEVRETQYF. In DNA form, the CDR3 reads TGTGCCAGCAGCTTAGAGGTCCGAGAGACCCAGTACTTC.

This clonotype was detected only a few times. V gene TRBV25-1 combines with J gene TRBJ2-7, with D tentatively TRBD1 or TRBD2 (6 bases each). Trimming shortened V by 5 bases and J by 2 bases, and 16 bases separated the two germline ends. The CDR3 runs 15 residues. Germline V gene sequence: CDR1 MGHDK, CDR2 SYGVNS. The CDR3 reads CASSPGVGGPYEQYF. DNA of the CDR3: TGTGCCAGCAGTCCGGGTGTGGGGGGCCCCTACGAGCAGTACTTC.

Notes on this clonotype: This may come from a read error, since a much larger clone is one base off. DNA for the CDR3: TGTGCCAGCGACGGTCCAGGGTGGGATCAGCCCCAGCATTTT. Translating it yields CASDGPGWDQPQHF. The chain employs TRBV6-1 and TRBJ1-5; TRBD1 is a possible D gene (5 bases). Trimming removed 8 bases from V and 5 bases from J, with 16 bases in between. In germline, CDR1 is MNHNS, CDR2 SASEGT. This CDR3 contains 14 residues.

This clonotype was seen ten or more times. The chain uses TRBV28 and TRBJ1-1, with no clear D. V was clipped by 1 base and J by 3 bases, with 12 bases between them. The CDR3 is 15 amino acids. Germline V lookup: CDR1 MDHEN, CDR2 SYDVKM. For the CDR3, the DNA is TGTGCCAGCAGTTTATCTCCTACGGGGTACACTGAAGCTTTCTTT. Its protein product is CASSLSPTGYTEAFF.

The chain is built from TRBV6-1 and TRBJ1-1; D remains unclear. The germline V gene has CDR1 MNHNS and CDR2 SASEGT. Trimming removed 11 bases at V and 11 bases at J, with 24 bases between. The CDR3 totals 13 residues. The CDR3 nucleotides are TGTGCCGCGATTAGGACGGCCATAGACTTGGCTTTCTTT. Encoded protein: CAAIRTAIDLAFF.

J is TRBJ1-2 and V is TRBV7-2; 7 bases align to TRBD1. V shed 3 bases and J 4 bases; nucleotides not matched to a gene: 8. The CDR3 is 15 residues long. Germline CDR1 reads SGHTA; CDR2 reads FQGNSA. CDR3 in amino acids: CASSLSGRGLYGYTF. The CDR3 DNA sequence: TGTGCCAGCAGCTTGTCTGGGAGGGGGCTCTATGGCTACACCTTC.

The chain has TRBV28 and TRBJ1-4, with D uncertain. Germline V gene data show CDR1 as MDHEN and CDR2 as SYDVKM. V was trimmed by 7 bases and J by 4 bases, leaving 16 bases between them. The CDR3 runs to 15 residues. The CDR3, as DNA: TGTGCCAGCACCCCGTTTCGGGCCCTTAATGAAAAACTGTTTTTT. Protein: CASTPFRALNEKLFF.